This TCR beta chain derives from a study of blood T cell repertoires in COVID-19. About the research overall: From T cells, B-cell-depleted T cells, or PBMCs came the material, which was cDNA or gDNA.

Participants, 18 to 89 years old, spanned under 30 US areas. V was trimmed by 2 bases and J by 0 bases, leaving 8 bases between them. CDR1 is MNHEY, CDR2 SVGAGI, per germline. The CDR3 extends over 16 amino acids. TCRdb keeps only in-frame clones here, not all; method: immunoSEQ multiplex PCR. This table holds around 230,000 clones, roughly 89% found once. The V gene is TRBV6-5, the J gene TRBJ1-6, with unresolved D. Sequencing input: PBMCs or T cells enriched from blood (not recorded which). The sequence was obtained from a woman aged 25 to 39 with acute COVID-19. The CDR3 nucleotides are TGTGCCAGCAGTTACGTCGGGAGCTCCTATAATTCACCCCTCCACTTT. It encodes CASSYVGSSYNSPLHF.